Listed here are 25 T cell receptor beta chains from one sample, sequenced in a study of control samples from healthy donors and cancer patients. Profiled with immunoSEQ multiplex PCR; TCRdb holds only in-frame clones, not every one. In the table there are fewer than 90,000 clones, around 87% of which are singletons. The source material was blood. All receptors come from a man aged 45-60 years in good health.

This sequence joins TRBV5-1 and TRBJ2-1; TRBD2 agrees at 9 bases. After removal of 0 bases from V and 8 bases from J, the junction contained 12 bases not matched to a gene. Germline V gene data show CDR1 as SGHRS and CDR2 as YFSETQ. The CDR3 runs to 17 residues. The CDR3 here is CASSLELRGSGSDEQFF. In DNA form, the CDR3 reads TGCGCCAGCAGCTTGGAGCTCCGAGGTAGCGGGAGCGATGAGCAGTTCTTC.

The chain is built from TRBV7-2 and TRBJ1-2, with D hard to call. The CDR3 runs 13 residues. CDR1 is SGHTA, CDR2 FQGNSA, per germline. V dropped 1 base and J dropped 8 bases, with 11 bases sitting between them. This CDR3 reads CASSLGTGRGYTF. The CDR3 bases are TGTGCCAGCAGCTTAGGTACCGGGCGCGGCTACACCTTC. The whole variable domain, remainder taken from reference TRBV7-2 and TRBJ1-2, is GAGVSQSPSNKVTEKGKDVELRCDPISGHTALYWYRQSLGQGLEFLIYFQGNSAPDKSGLPSDRFSAERTGGSVSTLTIQRTQQEDSAVYLCASSLGTGRGYTFGSGTRLTVV.

This chain links TRBV9 with TRBJ1-5; no clear D. The germline gives CDR1 SGDLS, CDR2 YYNGEE. The V gene lost 2 bases and the J gene lost 2 bases, with 8 bases spanning the gap. This CDR3 contains 14 residues. In DNA form, the CDR3 reads TGTGCCAGCAGCGTCCTCTACGGCAATCAGCCCCAGCATTTT. It codes for CASSVLYGNQPQHF.

This clone occurred a few times. The gene calls are TRBV9 and TRBJ2-1, with 13 positions matching TRBD2. In germline, CDR1 is SGDLS, CDR2 YYNGEE. Trimming at V came to 4 bases and at J to 9 bases, leaving 7 bases not matched to a gene. The CDR3 is 15 amino acids. The CDR3 DNA follows: TGTGCCAGCAGCCGGACTAGCGGGAGTCAGGGTGAGCAGTTCTTC. Translated: CASSRTSGSQGEQFF.

V usage is TRBV15 and J usage is TRBJ1-5; unclear D gene. Germline V gives CDR1 LNHNV, CDR2 YYDKDF (reference sequence). The V gene lost 1 base and the J gene lost 6 bases, with 28 bases spanning the gap. The CDR3 has 20 amino acids. Here the CDR3 DNA reads TGTGCCACCAGCAGAGGAACCCAGGTAGGGCGATACGTAATTGGTCAGCCCCAGCATTTT. The encoded protein is CATSRGTQVGRYVIGQPQHF.

The V and J genes are TRBV3-1 (or the pseudogene TRBV3-2) and TRBJ2-3; 16 positions agree with TRBD2. This CDR3 region has 15 residues. Germline values: CDR1 LGHDT, CDR2 YNNKEL (reference sequence). V lost 6 bases, J lost 10 bases, and 7 bases stayed unmatched. The CDR3 region is CASSSGTSGGAPQYF. The DNA for the CDR3 is TGTGCCAGCAGTTCCGGGACTAGCGGGGGGGCCCCGCAGTATTTT.

The count of this clone is one. The chain has TRBV2 and TRBJ1-2; a possible D gene is TRBD1 (5 bases). This CDR3 is 17 amino acids long. Deletions cut 5 bases from V and 0 bases from J, with 19 bases between. The V gene's germline CDR1 is SNHLY and CDR2 FYNNEI. Here the CDR3 reads CASSLQGTARPNYGYTF. The CDR3 bases are TGTGCCAGCAGTCTTCAGGGAACGGCGCGCCCTAACTATGGCTACACCTTC.

In this sample, this clone turned up once. This chain joins TRBV11-1 and TRBJ1-1; no reliable D call. The V and J ends lost 2 bases and 4 bases respectively, with 5 bases between them. Germline-derived CDR1 and CDR2 are SGHAT and FQDESV (reference sequence). The CDR3 length is 12 residues. CDR3: CASSLWGTEAFF. CDR3 in DNA: TGTGCCAGCAGCTTATGGGGCACTGAAGCTTTCTTT.

The CDR3 DNA follows: TGCAGTGCTCTAGTGGGGGGTGGCTACACCTTC. Its translation: CSALVGGGYTF. The V call is TRBV20-1, the J call TRBJ1-2; D might be TRBD1 (5 bases). Germline CDR1 and CDR2: DFQATT and SNEGSKA (reference sequence). The CDR3 runs 11 residues. The ends were cut back, 5 bases at V and 7 bases at J, with 11 bases in the middle.

CDR3 sequence reads: CASSLGLAGGRSYEQYV. The CDR3 nucleotides are TGTGCCAGCAGCCTAGGACTAGCGGGGGGACGCTCCTACGAGCAGTACGTC. The chain recombines TRBV7-8 with TRBJ2-7; 14 nucleotides line up with TRBD2. The CDR3 covers 17 residues. J lost 0 bases, V lost 5 bases, and 6 bases had no gene match. From germline, CDR1 is SGHVS and CDR2 FQNEAQ.

The J gene is TRBJ1-1, the V gene TRBV19, with no clear D. V was pared by 6 bases and J by 0 bases, with 11 bases between. Germline CDR1 is LNHDA and CDR2 is SQIVND (reference sequence). The CDR3 runs 14 residues. CDR3 bases: TGTGCCAGTAGGGAAACATTTATGAACACTGAAGCTTTCTTT. It specifies CASRETFMNTEAFF.

The chain employs TRBV30 and TRBJ1-2; 11 bases fit TRBD1. Unmatched junction bases numbered 6, after V lost 2 bases and J lost 7 bases. The length of the CDR3 is 14 residues. CDR1 GTSNPN and CDR2 SVGIG come from the germline V gene (reference sequence). CDR3 DNA sequence: TGTGCCTGGAGTTACGGGACAGGGGGTAGTGGCTACACCTTC. Translation gives CAWSYGTGGSGYTF.

CDR3 amino acids: CASSIPGKPDGNTIYF. The CDR3 DNA sequence: TGTGCCAGTAGTATTCCCGGGAAACCAGATGGAAACACCATATATTTT. This chain links TRBV19 with TRBJ1-3; D is unresolved. The V end lost 3 bases, the J end lost 3 bases, and 15 bases lay between the germline ends. The CDR3 is 16 residues long. Germline V CDR1 and CDR2: LNHDA, SQIVND (reference sequence).

CDR3 sequence reads: CASSSFLISSGSNTGELFF. The CDR3 coding sequence is TGTGCCAGCAGCTCCTTCCTTATATCGAGCGGGAGCAACACCGGGGAGCTGTTTTTT. The rearrangement joins TRBV4-2 to TRBJ2-2, with 8 nucleotides matching TRBD2. The CDR3 contains 19 residues. CDR1 and CDR2 from the germline V gene are LGHNA and YNFKEQ. With V trimmed by 5 bases and J by 2 bases, 16 bases remained unmatched.

The chain carries TRBV9 and TRBJ1-2, with a possible D match to TRBD1 (5 bases). Germline V gene data show CDR1 as SGDLS and CDR2 as YYNGEE. There are 16 residues in the CDR3. V lost 0 bases, J lost 3 bases, and 15 bases lay in between. The CDR3 sequence: CASSVELGREDYGYTF. CDR3 DNA sequence: TGTGCCAGCAGCGTAGAGCTAGGCAGGGAAGACTATGGCTACACCTTC.

The CDR3, as DNA: TGTGCCAGCAGTGAAATGTGGACAGGGTTTGGCTACACCTTC. Amino acids: CASSEMWTGFGYTF. This chain uses TRBV6-1 with TRBJ1-2; TRBD1 aligns across 8 bases. Trimming removed 2 bases from V and 7 bases from J; junction bases left unmatched: 6. The CDR3 is 14 amino acids. CDR1 is MNHNS, CDR2 SASEGT, per germline.

The rearrangement joins TRBV30 to TRBJ2-7, with D maybe TRBD2 (6 bases). CDR3 length: 14 residues. Germline CDR1 GTSNPN, CDR2 SVGIG (reference sequence). V was pared by 4 bases and J by 0 bases, with 13 bases between. The DNA for the CDR3 is TGTGCCTGGAAACGGCGGGGCCTCTCCTACGAGCAGTACTTC. Translating gives CAWKRRGLSYEQYF.

The CDR3 DNA follows: TGTGCCAGCAGCAAATTCGAACAGCTAGCGGGAGAGGCTGGGGCCAACGTCCTGACTTTC. Its protein product is CASSKFEQLAGEAGANVLTF. The chain employs TRBV21-1 and TRBJ2-6; TRBD2 was called by the table and not checked on the DNA. TRBV21-1 is termed a pseudogene. The CDR3 loop spans 20 amino acids.

As regards this clone: One end of the junction varies from germline; a read error may be responsible. The V gene is TRBV11-2, the J gene TRBJ2-5; D is unresolved. This CDR3 has 11 amino acids. The germline V gene has CDR1 SGHAT and CDR2 FQNNGV. CDR3 DNA: TGTGCCAGCAGCCTCACGCTTGAGACCCACTTC. Translated, it gives CASSLTLETHF.

This CDR3 reads CASSLLVFETGPDTQYF. CDR3 DNA sequence: TGTGCCAGCAGCTTGCTTGTGTTTGAGACAGGTCCAGATACGCAGTATTTT. The V and J genes are TRBV5-6 and TRBJ2-3; possibly TRBD1 for D (6 bases). CDR1 is SGHDT and CDR2 is YYEEEE in the germline V gene. Trimming left V 1 base short and J 4 bases short, with 19 bases between. The CDR3 has 17 amino acids. The full variable domain, completed using reference TRBV5-6 and TRBJ2-3, is DAGVTQSPTHLIKTRGQQVTLRCSPKSGHDTVSWYQQALGQGPQFIFQYYEEEERQRGNFPDRFSGHQFPNYSSELNVNALLLGDSALYLCASSLLVFETGPDTQYFGPGTRLTVL.

This chain uses TRBV5-1 with TRBJ2-1, with TRBD2 matching 15 bases. Germline CDR1 and CDR2: SGHRS and YFSETQ. This CDR3 spans 14 amino acids. After removal of 3 bases from V and 9 bases from J, the junction contained 1 base not matched to a gene. CDR3 sequence: CASSWGLAGGEQFF. The DNA for the CDR3 is TGCGCCAGCAGCTGGGGACTAGCGGGGGGTGAGCAGTTCTTC.

The V call is TRBV5-1, the J call TRBJ2-5, with 8 bases identical to TRBD2. The CDR3 length is 15 residues. V lost 1 base to trimming and J lost 2 bases; unmatched junction nucleotides: 4. From germline, CDR1 is SGHRS and CDR2 YFSETQ. CDR3: CASSLIGTRQETQYF. In DNA form, the CDR3 reads TGCGCCAGCAGCTTGATTGGGACTAGGCAAGAGACCCAGTACTTC.

The chain is built from TRBV19 and TRBJ2-5, with 8 bases that match TRBD1. The CDR3 sequence is 15 residues long. The germline gives CDR1 LNHDA, CDR2 SQIVND (reference sequence). Trimming removed 1 base from V and 5 bases from J; junction bases left unmatched: 6. The CDR3 DNA follows: TGTGCCAGTAGTATAGGAACCAGGGGGCTTGAGACCCAGTACTTC. Its protein is CASSIGTRGLETQYF. Full variable domain (rest looked up from reference TRBV19 and TRBJ2-5): DGGITQSPKYLFRKEGQNVTLSCEQNLNHDAMYWYRQDPGQGLRLIYYSQIVNDFQKGDIAEGYSVSREKKESFPLTVTSAQKNPTAFYLCASSIGTRGLETQYFGPGTRLLVL.

The chain employs TRBV11-3 and TRBJ2-2; 7 nucleotides agree with TRBD2. Germline values: CDR1 SGHNT, CDR2 YENEEA. J lost 0 bases, V lost 4 bases, and 11 bases had no gene match. CDR3 length: 18 amino acids. The chain's CDR3 is CASSSNQGGASNTGELFF. CDR3 DNA: TGTGCCAGCAGCTCTAACCAGGGAGGGGCTTCGAACACCGGGGAGCTGTTTTTT.

J is TRBJ1-6 and V is TRBV5-1, with D unresolved. V lost 0 bases, J lost 0 bases, and 7 bases lay in between. Per the germline V gene, CDR1 is SGHRS and CDR2 is YFSETQ. CDR3 size: 16 residues. The CDR3 protein is CASSLELSSYNSPLHF. The CDR3 nucleotides read TGCGCCAGCAGCTTGGAACTGAGCTCCTATAATTCACCCCTCCACTTT. The whole variable domain, remainder taken from reference TRBV5-1 and TRBJ1-6, is KAGVTQTPRYLIKTRGQQVTLSCSPISGHRSVSWYQQTPGQGLQFLFEYFSETQRNKGNFPGRFSGRQFSNSRSEMNVSTLELGDSALYLCASSLELSSYNSPLHFGNGTRLTVT.